Shown below are 8 T cell receptor beta chains from a single sample sequenced in a study of memory CD8 T cells in hepatitis C reinfection. Sample time point: peak reinfection, 3 to 8 weeks after reinfection detection. No in vitro expansion preceded TCR sequencing of the sorted cells. Clones were sequenced by immunoSEQ multiplex PCR, and TCRdb holds only the in-frame ones, with some missing. The sample has about 45,000 clones; roughly 90% are singletons. Sequencing input: naive CD8+ T cells sorted from blood. These receptors were obtained from a man aged 18 to 30 with hepatitis C virus infection.

J is TRBJ1-6 and V is TRBV6-5; 7 bases match TRBD1. Germline CDR1 reads MNHEY; CDR2 reads SVGAGI. The CDR3 length is 15 residues. Trimming at V came to 2 bases and at J to 7 bases, leaving 5 bases not matched to a gene. The DNA for the CDR3 is TGTGCCAGCAGTTACGGGCAGGGGGTGAATTCACCCCTCCACTTT. Residues: CASSYGQGVNSPLHF.

The sample holds a few counts of this clone. The chain recombines TRBV5-1 with TRBJ1-2; 9 nucleotides agree with TRBD1. The CDR3 extends over 16 amino acids. Trimming removed 4 bases from V and 4 bases from J; junction bases left unmatched: 11. Germline V gene sequence: CDR1 SGHRS, CDR2 YFSETQ. CDR3 residues: CASSPSPGQGGYGYTF. The DNA for the CDR3 is TGCGCCAGCAGCCCTTCTCCGGGACAGGGTGGCTATGGCTACACCTTC. Supplemented by reference TRBV5-1 and TRBJ1-2, the full variable domain reads KAGVTQTPRYLIKTRGQQVTLSCSPISGHRSVSWYQQTPGQGLQFLFEYFSETQRNKGNFPGRFSGRQFSNSRSEMNVSTLELGDSALYLCASSPSPGQGGYGYTFGSGTRLTVV.

This rearrangement joins TRBV11-2 to TRBJ2-5, with no clear D. The CDR3 is 12 residues long. Trimming took 5 bases from V and 2 from J, leaving 6 bases between them. Germline CDR1 and CDR2: SGHAT and FQNNGV. The CDR3 sequence: CASSNIQETQYF. In DNA form, the CDR3 reads TGTGCCAGCAGCAATATACAAGAGACCCAGTACTTC.

This clone was seen just once. The gene calls are TRBV7-6 and TRBJ2-1; TRBD2 agrees at 13 bases. Germline loops: CDR1 SGHVS, CDR2 FNYEAQ. The CDR3 loop spans 15 amino acids. Unmatched junction bases numbered 7, after V lost 4 bases and J lost 10 bases. In DNA form, the CDR3 reads TGTGCCAGCAGCTCCGGACTAGCGGGAGTCGGAGAGCAGTTCTTC. Its translation: CASSSGLAGVGEQFF. The entire variable domain, with the rest obtained from reference TRBV7-6 and TRBJ2-1, is as follows: GAGVSQSPRYKVTKRGQDVALRCDPISGHVSLYWYRQALGQGPEFLTYFNYEAQQDKSGLPNDRFSAERPEGSISTLTIQRTEQRDSAMYRCASSSGLAGVGEQFFGPGTRLTVL.

The chain is built from TRBV6-5 and TRBJ1-2; D remains unclear. CDR3 length: 11 amino acids. V dropped 8 bases and J dropped 4 bases, with 8 bases sitting between them. Germline V gene data show CDR1 as MNHEY and CDR2 as SVGAGI. CDR3 bases: TGTGCCAGCGACATGACCTATGGCTACACCTTC. Residues: CASDMTYGYTF.

The rearrangement joins TRBV11-2 to TRBJ2-1; TRBD2 matches at 8 bases. Germline trimming cut 7 bases from V and 6 bases from J; bases unmatched to any gene: 5. CDR1 SGHAT and CDR2 FQNNGV come from the germline V gene. The CDR3 is 13 residues long. Written as DNA, the CDR3 is TGTGCCAGCAAGGTAGCGGGACGCAATGAGCAGTTCTTC. Its translation: CASKVAGRNEQFF.

The V and J genes are TRBV6-5 and TRBJ1-1; D not resolved. Germline V gene lookup returns CDR1 MNHEY and CDR2 SVGAGI. The CDR3 has 12 amino acids. V lost 0 bases and J lost 5, with 4 bases in between. The CDR3 DNA follows: TGTGCCAGCAGTTACTCGACTACTGAAGCTTTCTTT. This encodes CASSYSTTEAFF.

Only a few counts were recorded for this clone. The rearrangement links TRBV6-5 to TRBJ1-2; weak D call: TRBD1 (5 bases). This CDR3 region has 13 residues. The germline V gene encodes CDR1 MNHEY and CDR2 SVGAGI. Trimming took off 4 bases at V and 6 bases at J, with 12 bases between the two ends. The CDR3 region is CASSFGAVHGYTF. For the CDR3, the DNA is TGTGCCAGCAGTTTTGGGGCAGTCCATGGCTACACCTTC.